One sample yielded the 19 T cell receptor beta chains listed below, sequenced in a study of cytomegalovirus exposure and HLA in healthy donors. Use of 60 Vbeta and 13 Jbeta primers characterized the PCR. The table came from immunoSEQ multiplex PCR; TCRdb's copy has only in-frame clones and leaves some out. The sample has 110,000 to 150,000 clones. Sequences were obtained from PBMCs. The origin of the receptors is a man aged 40-50 years in good health and CMV-seronegative.

The rearrangement links TRBV7-2 to TRBJ1-2; the D gene is possibly TRBD1 (5 bases). The V and J ends lost 5 bases and 8 bases respectively, with 18 bases between them. This CDR3 is built from 14 residues. CDR1 is SGHTA and CDR2 is FQGNSA in the germline V gene. The CDR3, as DNA: TGTGCCAGCAGCGACCTTACAGGTTTCCTAGGCTACACCTTC. This encodes CASSDLTGFLGYTF.

This chain connects TRBV9 to TRBJ2-7; 11 nucleotides match TRBD2. V was pared by 0 bases and J by 4 bases, with 0 bases of the junction left unmatched. CDR3 length: 14 amino acids. Germline assignment: CDR1 SGDLS and CDR2 YYNGEE. CDR3: CASSVVAGGYEQYF. In DNA form, the CDR3 reads TGTGCCAGCAGCGTAGTAGCGGGGGGGTACGAGCAGTACTTC.

The V call is TRBV5-4, the J call TRBJ1-2, with 9 bases matching TRBD1. The CDR3 consists of 15 residues. Germline assignment: CDR1 SGHNT and CDR2 YYREEE (reference sequence). V gave up 0 bases and J gave up 1 base; unmatched junction bases: 1. The CDR3 is CASSLGTGVNYGYTF. The DNA of the CDR3 is TGTGCCAGCAGCTTGGGGACAGGGGTTAACTATGGCTACACCTTC.

This chain joins TRBV7-7 and TRBJ2-5; perhaps TRBD2 as D (6 bases). Between the trimmed V and J ends, which lost 5 bases and 3 bases, there was a span of 22 bases. Germline assignment: CDR1 SSHAT and CDR2 FNYEAQ (reference sequence). This CDR3 contains 17 residues. CDR3: CASSPGLRDEVKETQYF. CDR3 DNA sequence: TGTGCCAGCAGCCCGGGACTGAGGGACGAGGTGAAAGAGACCCAGTACTTC.

This rearrangement joins TRBV5-5 to TRBJ1-1, with D possibly being TRBD1 (6 bases). The V gene lost 1 base and the J gene lost 1 base, with 14 bases spanning the gap. Germline lookup yields CDR1 SGHKS and CDR2 YYEKEE (reference sequence). The CDR3 runs to 16 residues. CDR3 protein: CASSLRGGSSNTEAFF. The CDR3, as DNA: TGTGCCAGCAGCTTGAGGGGGGGGAGTTCGAACACTGAAGCTTTCTTT.

The V call is TRBV18, the J call TRBJ2-2, with a possible D match to TRBD1 (6 bases). Germline V lookup: CDR1 KGHSH, CDR2 LQKENI. The V end was cut by 0 bases, the J end by 0 bases, with 23 bases between. CDR3 length: 21 amino acids. The CDR3 DNA reads as TGTGCCAGCTCACCACCGAAGCCACCTTGGACAGCTTTTCCGAACACCGGGGAGCTGTTTTTT. Residues: CASSPPKPPWTAFPNTGELFF.

This sequence joins TRBV5-1 and TRBJ1-2, with 8 bases aligning to TRBD1. Germline V gene data show CDR1 as SGHRS and CDR2 as YFSETQ. This CDR3 has 16 amino acids. The V and J ends lost 1 base and 8 bases, in that order; junction bases with no gene match: 13. The CDR3 here is CASSLTTGANPAGYTF. CDR3 sequence (DNA): TGCGCCAGCAGCTTGACGACAGGGGCTAACCCAGCCGGCTACACCTTC.

The genes are TRBV9 and TRBJ2-3; 10 bases map to TRBD2. Per the germline V gene, CDR1 is SGDLS and CDR2 is YYNGEE. The V and J ends lost 0 bases and 5 bases, in that order; junction bases with no gene match: 12. This CDR3 is built from 18 residues. CDR3 bases: TGTGCCAGCAGCGTAGGGCTTGGTACTAGCGGGGTTAGAGATACGCAGTATTTT. Translating gives CASSVGLGTSGVRDTQYF.

The chain has TRBV4-1 and TRBJ1-6, with unresolved D. The V end was cut by 6 bases, the J end by 7 bases, with 19 bases between. The germline CDR1 and CDR2 sequences are MGHRA and YSYEKL. The CDR3 covers 16 residues. The CDR3 protein is CASRRASGQVNSPLHF. The CDR3 coding sequence is TGCGCCAGCAGGCGGGCCAGCGGGCAAGTCAATTCACCCCTCCACTTT.

The chain uses TRBV2 and TRBJ1-2; the D gene is possibly TRBD1 (6 bases). The length of the CDR3 is 14 residues. The V gene lost 2 bases and the J gene lost 4 bases, with 11 bases spanning the gap. Germline V CDR1 and CDR2: SNHLY, FYNNEI. This CDR3 is CASSEWQGIYGYTF. The CDR3 region has the DNA TGTGCCAGCAGTGAATGGCAGGGGATCTATGGCTACACCTTC.

The chain links TRBV4-1 to TRBJ2-7, with 8 bases that match TRBD1. CDR1 is MGHRA, CDR2 YSYEKL, per germline. The CDR3 extends over 14 amino acids. The ends lost 0 bases at V and 6 bases at J; junction bases unmatched: 4. The CDR3 region is CASSQDSGGPEQYF. CDR3 nucleotides: TGCGCCAGCAGCCAAGACTCAGGGGGCCCCGAGCAGTACTTC.

V usage is TRBV6-1 and J usage is TRBJ1-2, with 12 bases lining up with TRBD1. V trimming: 4 bases; J trimming: 8 bases; junction bases outside the gene matches: 8. The germline gives CDR1 MNHNS, CDR2 SASEGT. The CDR3 has 15 amino acids. CDR3 loop: CASSAPGQGARGYTF. The CDR3 DNA sequence: TGTGCCAGCAGTGCACCGGGACAGGGGGCGCGGGGCTACACCTTC.

The gene calls are TRBV7-6 and TRBJ1-4; 8 nucleotides match TRBD1. CDR3 length: 13 residues. The J segment lost 5 bases and the V segment lost 6 bases, leaving 2 bases of the junction unmatched. Looked up from germline, CDR1 is SGHVS and CDR2 is FNYEAQ. The CDR3 coding sequence is TGTGCCAGCAGAAGGACAGGGAATGAAAAACTGTTTTTT. This sequence encodes CASRRTGNEKLFF.

The chain is built from TRBV6-1 and TRBJ1-5; D not resolved. CDR3 length: 13 amino acids. Trimming cost V 6 bases and J 1 base, with 7 bases left between them. CDR1 and CDR2 from the germline V gene are MNHNS and SASEGT. Written as DNA, the CDR3 is TGTGCCAGCAGCCCCGGGAGCAATCAGCCCCAGCATTTT. As protein: CASSPGSNQPQHF.

This sequence joins TRBV7-9 and TRBJ1-3; no definite D call. The CDR3 runs 16 residues. Between the trimmed V and J ends, which lost 6 bases and 0 bases, there was a span of 15 bases. Germline V gene data show CDR1 as SEHNR and CDR2 as FQNEAQ (reference sequence). Written as DNA, the CDR3 is TGTGCCAGCAGTGTCCTAAGACAAGTCTCTGGAAACACCATATATTTT. This sequence encodes CASSVLRQVSGNTIYF.

This chain connects TRBV7-3 to TRBJ2-5; 7 nucleotides match TRBD2. CDR1 and CDR2 from the germline V gene are SGHTA and FQGTGA. Losses at the gene ends were 5 bases for V and 1 base for J; bases not matched to a gene: 10. CDR3 length: 16 amino acids. CDR3 DNA sequence: TGTGCCAGCAGCCCAACGGGTACGGGGGGCCAAGAGACCCAGTACTTC. Encoded protein: CASSPTGTGGQETQYF.

Written as DNA, the CDR3 is TGTGCCAGTAGTATAGGAGGGGGCTCAAGGGACTATCAGCCCCAGCATTTT. This translates into CASSIGGGSRDYQPQHF. This rearrangement joins TRBV19 to TRBJ1-5; 7 positions match TRBD1. This CDR3 comprises 17 residues. The ends lost 1 base at V and 5 bases at J; junction bases unmatched: 11. Per the germline V gene, CDR1 is LNHDA and CDR2 is SQIVND (reference sequence).

V and J are TRBV5-6 and TRBJ2-3; TRBD1 matches at 7 bases. Germline V gene sequence: CDR1 SGHDT, CDR2 YYEEEE. V lost 4 bases and J lost 1; bases outside the gene matches: 12. This CDR3 spans 17 amino acids. The CDR3 protein is CASSLGQGTAGTDTQYF. The CDR3 DNA reads as TGTGCCAGCAGCCTGGGTCAAGGGACAGCGGGCACAGATACGCAGTATTTT.

The CDR3 protein is CASSEEGDSNQPQHF. In DNA form, the CDR3 reads TGTGCCAGCAGTGAAGAGGGGGATAGCAATCAGCCCCAGCATTTT. The rearrangement links TRBV2 to TRBJ1-5; D possibly corresponds to TRBD1 (6 bases). The CDR3 sequence is 15 residues long. Germline lookup yields CDR1 SNHLY and CDR2 FYNNEI. V lost 1 base to trimming and J lost 0 bases, with 7 bases between them.